This is a list of T cell receptor beta chains from one sample in a study of Ad26.COV2.S vaccination and SARS-CoV-2 variants. This table comes from immunoSEQ multiplex PCR, and its TCRdb copy is limited to in-frame clones, with some not included. Among approximately 340,000 clones listed, around 84% were seen once. This material consisted of peripheral blood, taken in a trial of Ad26.COV2.S vaccine versus placebo. All receptors come from a person aged 18-60 years who received the Ad26.COV2.S COVID-19 vaccine or a placebo. Both conserved end residues are part of each CDR3. D genes are given only for firm matches. A clone size is listed for some rows: how often the clone was seen (once, few, many), or a class if it is expanded.

v_gene	j_gene	abundance	len	d_gene	CDR3nt	CDR3aa
TRBV30	TRBJ2-7	-	13	TRBD2	TGTGCCTGGAGTGTTCTAGCGGGCTACGAGCAGTACTTC	CAWSVLAGYEQYF
TRBV4-1	TRBJ2-5	-	16	TRBD2	TGCGCCAGCAGCCAAGAAAGCGGGGGGGCCGGGGAGACCCAGTACTTC	CASSQESGGAGETQYF
TRBV23-1	TRBJ2-5	-	16	-	TGCGCCAGCAGTCAATGGGTTGGCCCAGAACAAGAGACCCAGTACTTC	CASSQWVGPEQETQYF
TRBV7-2	TRBJ2-1	-	12	-	TGTGCCAGCAGTCGGGACTACAATGAGCAGTTCTTC	CASSRDYNEQFF
TRBV27	TRBJ2-7	-	14	-	TGTGCCAGCAGTTGGGGGACACACTCCTACGAGCAGTACTTC	CASSWGTHSYEQYF
TRBV9	TRBJ2-7	-	14	TRBD2	TGTGCCAGCAGCGTTAGAGGGCGGGAGGGTGAGCAGTACTTC	CASSVRGREGEQYF
TRBV6-2/TRBV6-3	TRBJ2-3	-	15	TRBD1	TGTGCCAGCAGCTGGGTACAGGGGTTCGCAGATACGCAGTATTTT	CASSWVQGFADTQYF
TRBV11-3	TRBJ2-7	-	13	TRBD1	TGTGCCAGCAGTAAGACAGGGGACAACGAGCAGTACTTC	CASSKTGDNEQYF
TRBV4-1	TRBJ2-4	-	19	TRBD1	TGCGCCAGCAGCCAAGATCCCCCGGGGACAGCAGTACACAAAAACATTCAGTACTTC	CASSQDPPGTAVHKNIQYF
TRBV6-5	TRBJ2-1	-	15	TRBD2	TGTGCCAGCAGACCCTTTCCGGGACTAGCGGACGAGCAGTTCTTC	CASRPFPGLADEQFF
TRBV6-5	TRBJ1-2	-	13	-	TGTGCCAGCAGTCGAGACAGGAACTATGGCTACACCTTC	CASSRDRNYGYTF
TRBV3-1/TRBV3-2	TRBJ2-5	-	15	TRBD1	TGTGCCAGCAGCCTATGGGACAGGGAGGCGGAGACCCAGTACTTC	CASSLWDREAETQYF
TRBV19	TRBJ2-3	-	15	TRBD1	TGTGCCAGCCGGCAGGGACAGCAAATCACAGATACGCAGTATTTT	CASRQGQQITDTQYF
TRBV19	TRBJ2-7	-	17	TRBD1	TGTGCCAGTAGTATAGATCATTTGGTCAGGGGGCCCTACGAGCAGTACTTC	CASSIDHLVRGPYEQYF
TRBV19	TRBJ2-7	-	15	TRBD2	TGTGCCAGTAGTAATAGAGCGGGAGCTACTACGAAGCAGTACTTC	CASSNRAGATTKQYF
TRBV7-9	TRBJ2-7	-	13	TRBD1	TGTGCCAGCAGCCTGACAGGGATCAACGAGCAGTACTTC	CASSLTGINEQYF
TRBV27	TRBJ2-1	-	13	-	TGTGCCAGCAGTCCCCAATCCTACAATGAGCAGTTCTTC	CASSPQSYNEQFF
TRBV18	TRBJ2-7	-	13	-	TGTGCCAGCTTTTCATGTGCCTCCTACGAGCAGTACTTC	CASFSCASYEQYF
TRBV27	TRBJ2-1	once	16	-	TGTGCCAGCAGTTTATCCCCCCCTAGTAGGTACAATGAGCAGTTCTTC	CASSLSPPSRYNEQFF
TRBV2	TRBJ2-7	few	15	-	TGTGCCAGCAGTGAACGGGACTGGATGGGTGACGAGCAGTACTTC	CASSERDWMGDEQYF
TRBV10-1	TRBJ2-2	-	14	-	TGCGCCAGCAGCTTCTCAAAGAACACCGGGGAGCTGTTTTTT	CASSFSKNTGELFF
TRBV5-1	TRBJ1-4	-	14	-	TGCGCCAGCAGCGCAACAGGGCGGGGTGAAAAACTGTTTTTT	CASSATGRGEKLFF
TRBV5-4	TRBJ2-3	-	14	-	TGTGCCAGCAGCTTGGCCCAGAACACAGATACGCAGTATTTT	CASSLAQNTDTQYF
TRBV7-6	TRBJ2-7	-	18	-	TGTGCCAGCAGCTTACAGGGTCTCCTTCTCGCAGGGACCTCCGAGCAGTACTTC	CASSLQGLLLAGTSEQYF
TRBV10-1	TRBJ2-7	-	15	TRBD2	TGCGCCAGCAGTGAGTCGACAGCGGGAGGAGTCGAGCAGTACTTC	CASSESTAGGVEQYF
TRBV6-5	TRBJ1-1	-	15	TRBD1	TGTGCCAGCAGTTACCCCAGGGGGGGGAACACTGAAGCTTTCTTT	CASSYPRGGNTEAFF
TRBV3-1/TRBV3-2	TRBJ2-7	-	16	TRBD1	TGTGCCAGCAGCCCTCCGAAGGGGGCTGGCTCCTACGAGCAGTACTTC	CASSPPKGAGSYEQYF
TRBV10-2	TRBJ1-5	-	14	-	TGCGCCAGCAGTGAGTCGAGCAAAAATCAGCCCCAGCATTTT	CASSESSKNQPQHF
TRBV6-5	TRBJ1-4	-	15	-	TGTGCCAGCAGTTACTCGGCCCTCTATGATGAAAAACTGTTTTTT	CASSYSALYDEKLFF
TRBV9	TRBJ2-1	once	16	TRBD2	TGTGCCAGCAGCCCAACTAGCGGCTTCTCCTACAATGAGCAGTTCTTC	CASSPTSGFSYNEQFF
TRBV28	TRBJ2-1	-	16	-	TGTGCCAGCAGTTTCAGTGGCGGAAACTATTACAATGAGCAGTTCTTC	CASSFSGGNYYNEQFF
TRBV3-1/TRBV3-2	TRBJ2-2	-	16	TRBD2	TGTGCCAGCAGCCGAGGGACTAGCGGACACACCGGGGAGCTGTTTTTT	CASSRGTSGHTGELFF
TRBV24-1	TRBJ2-2	-	17	TRBD2	TGTGCCACCAGTGCGGGGACTAGCGGAGCCCACACCGGGGAGCTGTTTTTT	CATSAGTSGAHTGELFF
TRBV19	TRBJ1-1	-	14	-	TGTGCCAGTAGTATAGCGGGACTAAACACTGAAGCTTTCTTT	CASSIAGLNTEAFF
TRBV24-1	TRBJ2-5	once	14	TRBD1	TGTGCCACCAGTGGGGGACAGGGTATAGAGACCCAGTACTTC	CATSGGQGIETQYF
TRBV2	TRBJ2-7	-	14	TRBD2	TGTGCCAGCAGTGAAGAGGGGAGGGCGGGCGAGCAGTACTTC	CASSEEGRAGEQYF
TRBV18	TRBJ2-1	-	15	-	TGTGCCAGCTCACCTGGACGGGGGATATACAATGAGCAGTTCTTC	CASSPGRGIYNEQFF
TRBV9	TRBJ2-1	-	15	TRBD2	TGTGCCAGCAGCGTAGGAAGCGGGACCTACAATGAGCAGTTCTTC	CASSVGSGTYNEQFF
TRBV7-9	TRBJ1-3	-	13	-	TGTGCCAGCAGCTTAGCGGGGGTATCCGCCATATATTTT	CASSLAGVSAIYF
TRBV19	TRBJ2-7	-	14	TRBD2	TGTGCCAGTAGTTTCGAGACTAGCGGCTACGAGCAGTACTTC	CASSFETSGYEQYF
TRBV7-9	TRBJ1-1	-	13	-	TGTGCCAGCAGACACGGTTCAGAACTTGAAGCTTTCTTT	CASRHGSELEAFF
TRBV9	TRBJ1-2	-	14	TRBD1	TGTGCCAGCAGCGTAGGAAGAGGGGGCGGAGGCTACACCTTC	CASSVGRGGGGYTF